This T cell receptor (beta chain) originates from a study of blood T cell repertoires in COVID-19 (dated by TCRdb to 2020 to 2022). About the investigation overall: Samples from collaborators originated in the United States, Italy and Spain and spanned both the acute and convalescent phases of COVID-19. The prospective study material was composed of cDNA or gDNA derived from T cells, B-cell-depleted T cells, or PBMCs. The dataset comprised deeply sampled blood TCRbeta repertoires from subjects exposed to, actively infected with, or recovered from COVID-19. The repertoires were made available in a free public database intended to serve as a resource for research on the immune response to SARS-CoV-2. Samples came from the ongoing ImmuneRACE study (first 160 participants) plus 1,254 subjects from 6 global collaborators. A de-identified subject ID, COVID-19 status, age in years and sex were almost always included in the sample metadata. Where available, HLA class I and class II types were taken from metadata supplied by the sample provider and were not determined by assay-based typing.

General findings and caveats noted by the study authors: The quantity of clinical and demographic metadata differed by source and by participant and was supplied without curation.

The immunoSEQ Assay, a bias-controlled multiplex PCR, was used to amplify TCRbeta CDR3 regions from genomic DNA. The source study handled its data this way. The number of nucleated cells in each sample was estimated from the amplification of reference gene primers within the assay. To quantify the absolute abundance of each unique TCRbeta CDR3 rearrangement, sequence reads were collapsed and filtered. For each sample, productive Simpson clonality was calculated by taking the square root of Simpson's diversity index across productive rearrangements. TCRdb retrieved this table from immuneACCESS and kept in-frame rearrangements only. Not all clones are present; in checked studies, unresolved V genes account for under half, and no reason is known for the remainder. That table supplies the V and J calls and clone size; D and trimming were determined from the DNA. The sample data list 35,000 to 55,000 clones, and around 89% of these were observed just once. The top ten hold 3.7% of the sample.

Looking up the germline V gene yields CDR1 LGHNA and CDR2 YSLEER. At the junction V is shortened by 1 base and J by 8 bases, with 17 bases in between. The CDR3 sequence holds 16 residues, the cysteine and phenylalanine included. Only the CDR3 DNA is retained, 48 bases long and in frame from the first base. A remark on this clone: It lacks a known antigen. Base-call qualities are not available, and no considerably larger clone is one nucleotide away.

The collaborating institutions used their own protocols to collect whole blood in K2EDTA tubes. For TCRbeta analysis, collaborators shipped samples in one of three forms: frozen whole blood, isolated PBMCs, or DNA extracted from either of those sample types. Source material: peripheral blood. The rearranged chain carries TRBV4-3 and TRBJ1-4, with no reliable assignment of the D segment. The sequence was collected from a human donor in a cohort sampled during active COVID-19. CDR3 region: CASSQGAGPSGEKLFF. The sequenced DNA is TGCGCCAGCAGCCAAGGGGCGGGTCCCTCTGGGGAAAAACTGTTTTTT.